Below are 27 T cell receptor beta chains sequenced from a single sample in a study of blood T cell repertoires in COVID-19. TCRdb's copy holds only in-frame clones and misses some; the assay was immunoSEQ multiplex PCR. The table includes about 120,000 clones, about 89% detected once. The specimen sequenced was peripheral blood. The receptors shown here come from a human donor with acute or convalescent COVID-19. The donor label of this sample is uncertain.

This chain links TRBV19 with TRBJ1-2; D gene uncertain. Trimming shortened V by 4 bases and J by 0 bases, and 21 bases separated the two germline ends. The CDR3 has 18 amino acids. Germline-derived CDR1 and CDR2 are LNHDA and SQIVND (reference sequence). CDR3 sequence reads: CASSTTIVARRANYGYTF. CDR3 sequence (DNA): TGTGCCAGTAGTACAACCATCGTCGCGCGGCGGGCTAACTATGGCTACACCTTC. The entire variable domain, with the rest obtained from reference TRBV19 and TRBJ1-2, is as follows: DGGITQSPKYLFRKEGQNVTLSCEQNLNHDAMYWYRQDPGQGLRLIYYSQIVNDFQKGDIAEGYSVSREKKESFPLTVTSAQKNPTAFYLCASSTTIVARRANYGYTFGSGTRLTVV.

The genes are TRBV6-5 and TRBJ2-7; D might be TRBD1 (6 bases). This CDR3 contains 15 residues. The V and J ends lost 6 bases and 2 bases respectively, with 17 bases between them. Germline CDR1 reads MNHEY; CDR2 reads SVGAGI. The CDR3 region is CASSLQGFGTYEQYF. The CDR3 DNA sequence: TGTGCCAGCAGCTTACAGGGATTTGGAACCTACGAGCAGTACTTC.

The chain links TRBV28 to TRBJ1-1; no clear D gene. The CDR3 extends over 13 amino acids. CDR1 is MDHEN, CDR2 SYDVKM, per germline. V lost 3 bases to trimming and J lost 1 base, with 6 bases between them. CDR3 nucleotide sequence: TGTGCCAGCAGTTTTCGCGCGAACACTGAAGCTTTCTTT. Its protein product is CASSFRANTEAFF.

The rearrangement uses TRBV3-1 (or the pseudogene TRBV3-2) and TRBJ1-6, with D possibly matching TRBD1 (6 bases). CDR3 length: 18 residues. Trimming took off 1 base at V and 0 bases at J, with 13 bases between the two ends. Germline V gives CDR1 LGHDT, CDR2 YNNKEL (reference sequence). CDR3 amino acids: CASSQGRQGSSYNSPLHF. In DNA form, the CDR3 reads TGTGCCAGCAGCCAAGGTCGCCAGGGGAGCTCCTATAATTCACCCCTCCACTTT.

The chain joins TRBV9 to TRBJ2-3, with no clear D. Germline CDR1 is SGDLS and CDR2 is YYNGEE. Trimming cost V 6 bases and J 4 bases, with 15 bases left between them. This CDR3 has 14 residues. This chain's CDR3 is CASTAAEQADTQYF. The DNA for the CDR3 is TGTGCCAGCACCGCCGCGGAGCAAGCAGATACGCAGTATTTT.

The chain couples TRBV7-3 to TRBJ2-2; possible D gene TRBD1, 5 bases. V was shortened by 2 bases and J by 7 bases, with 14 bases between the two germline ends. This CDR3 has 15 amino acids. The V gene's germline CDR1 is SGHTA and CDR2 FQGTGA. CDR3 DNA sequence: TGTGCCAGCAGCTTATCAAGTGGGGCCTACGGGGAGCTGTTTTTT. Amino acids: CASSLSSGAYGELFF.

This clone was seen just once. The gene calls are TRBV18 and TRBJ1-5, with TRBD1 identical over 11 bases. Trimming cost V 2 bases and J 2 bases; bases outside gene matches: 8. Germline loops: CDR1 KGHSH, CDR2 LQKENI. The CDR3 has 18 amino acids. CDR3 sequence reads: CASSPNGQGALGNQPQHF. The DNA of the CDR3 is TGTGCCAGCTCACCAAACGGACAGGGGGCTTTGGGCAATCAGCCCCAGCATTTT.

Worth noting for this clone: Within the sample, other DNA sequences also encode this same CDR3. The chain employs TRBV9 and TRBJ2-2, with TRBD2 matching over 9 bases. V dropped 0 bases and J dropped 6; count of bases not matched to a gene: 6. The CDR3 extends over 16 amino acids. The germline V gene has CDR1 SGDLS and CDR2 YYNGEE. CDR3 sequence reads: CASSVGGGGAAGELFF. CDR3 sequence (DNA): TGTGCCAGCAGCGTAGGTGGCGGGGGGGCAGCCGGGGAGCTGTTTTTT.

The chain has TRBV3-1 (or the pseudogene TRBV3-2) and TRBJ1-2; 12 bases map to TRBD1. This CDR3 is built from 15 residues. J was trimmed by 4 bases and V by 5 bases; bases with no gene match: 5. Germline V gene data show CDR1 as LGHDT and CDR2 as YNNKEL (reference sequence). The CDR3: CASSSGQGAGYGYTF. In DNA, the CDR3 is TGTGCCAGCAGCTCGGGACAGGGGGCAGGCTATGGCTACACCTTC.

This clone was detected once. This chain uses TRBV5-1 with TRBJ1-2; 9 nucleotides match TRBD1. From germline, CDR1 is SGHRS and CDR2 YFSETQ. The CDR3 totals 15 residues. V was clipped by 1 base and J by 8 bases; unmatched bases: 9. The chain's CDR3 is CASSLTLNRGQGYTF. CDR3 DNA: TGCGCCAGCAGCTTGACACTAAACAGGGGGCAGGGCTACACCTTC.

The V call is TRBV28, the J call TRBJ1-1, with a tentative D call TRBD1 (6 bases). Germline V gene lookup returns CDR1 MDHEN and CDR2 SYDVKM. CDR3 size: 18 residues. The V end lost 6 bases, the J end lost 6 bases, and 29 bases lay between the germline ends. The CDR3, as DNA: TGTGCCAGCAGCGGATCCACAGGGTACGCGGTCTCCTCGGCTGAAGCTTTCTTT. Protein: CASSGSTGYAVSSAEAFF.

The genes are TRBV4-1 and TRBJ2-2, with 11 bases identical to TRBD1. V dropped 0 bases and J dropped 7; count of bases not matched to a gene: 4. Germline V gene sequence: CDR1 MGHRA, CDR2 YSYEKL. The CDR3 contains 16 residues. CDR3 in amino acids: CASSQEGQGVGGELFF. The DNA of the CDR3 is TGCGCCAGCAGCCAAGAGGGACAGGGGGTCGGCGGGGAGCTGTTTTTT.

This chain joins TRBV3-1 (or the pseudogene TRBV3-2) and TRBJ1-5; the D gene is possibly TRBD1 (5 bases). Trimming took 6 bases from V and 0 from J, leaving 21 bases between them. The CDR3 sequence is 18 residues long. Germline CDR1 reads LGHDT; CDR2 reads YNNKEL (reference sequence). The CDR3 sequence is CASSIQVRGDPSNQPQHF. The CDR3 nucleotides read TGTGCCAGCAGTATACAGGTGCGGGGGGATCCTAGCAATCAGCCCCAGCATTTT.

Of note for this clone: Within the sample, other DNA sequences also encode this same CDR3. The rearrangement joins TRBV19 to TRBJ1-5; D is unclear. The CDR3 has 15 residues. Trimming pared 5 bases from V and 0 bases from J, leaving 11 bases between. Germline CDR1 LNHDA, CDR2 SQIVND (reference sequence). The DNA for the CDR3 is TGTGCCAGTAGTTGGTCAGTTAATAGCAATCAGCCCCAGCATTTT. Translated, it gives CASSWSVNSNQPQHF.

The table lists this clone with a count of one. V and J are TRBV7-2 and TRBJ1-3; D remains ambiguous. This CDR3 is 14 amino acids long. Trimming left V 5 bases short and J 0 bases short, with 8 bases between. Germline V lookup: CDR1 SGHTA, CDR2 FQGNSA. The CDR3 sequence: CASSTWSSGNTIYF. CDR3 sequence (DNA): TGTGCCAGCAGCACCTGGAGCTCTGGAAACACCATATATTTT.

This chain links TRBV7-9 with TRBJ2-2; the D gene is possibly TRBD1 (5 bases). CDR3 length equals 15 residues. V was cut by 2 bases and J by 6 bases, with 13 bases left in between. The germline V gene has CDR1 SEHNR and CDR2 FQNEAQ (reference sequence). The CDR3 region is CASSLSVGAAGELFF. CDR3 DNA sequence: TGTGCCAGCAGCTTATCCGTAGGGGCCGCCGGGGAGCTGTTTTTT. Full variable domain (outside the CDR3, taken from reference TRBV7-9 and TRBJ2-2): DTGVSQNPRHKITKRGQNVTFRCDPISEHNRLYWYRQTLGQGPEFLTYFQNEAQLEKSRLLSDRFSAERPKGSFSTLEIQRTEQGDSAMYLCASSLSVGAAGELFFGEGSRLTVL.

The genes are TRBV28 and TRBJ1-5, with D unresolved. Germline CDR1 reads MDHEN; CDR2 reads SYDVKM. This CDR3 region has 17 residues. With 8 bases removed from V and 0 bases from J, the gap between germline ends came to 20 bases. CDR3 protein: CASGTSSREYSNQPQHF. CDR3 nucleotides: TGTGCCAGCGGAACCTCCTCGAGGGAGTATAGCAATCAGCCCCAGCATTTT.

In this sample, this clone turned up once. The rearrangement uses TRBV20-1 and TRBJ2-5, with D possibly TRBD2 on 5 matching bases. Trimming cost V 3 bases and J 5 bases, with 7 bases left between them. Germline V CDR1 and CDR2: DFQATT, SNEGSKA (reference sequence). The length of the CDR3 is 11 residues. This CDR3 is CSASGVETQYF. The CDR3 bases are TGCAGTGCTAGCGGGGTTGAGACCCAGTACTTC.

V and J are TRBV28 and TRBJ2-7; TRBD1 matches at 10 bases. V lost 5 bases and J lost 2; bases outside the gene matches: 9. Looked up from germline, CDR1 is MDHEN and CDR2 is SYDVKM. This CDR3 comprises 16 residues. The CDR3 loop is CASSETGGSKTYEQYF. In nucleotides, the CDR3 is TGTGCCAGCAGTGAGACAGGGGGCTCGAAGACCTACGAGCAGTACTTC.

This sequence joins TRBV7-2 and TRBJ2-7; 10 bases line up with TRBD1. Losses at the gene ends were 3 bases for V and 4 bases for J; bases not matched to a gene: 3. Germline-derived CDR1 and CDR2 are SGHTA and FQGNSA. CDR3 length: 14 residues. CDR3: CASSLTGGLYEQYF. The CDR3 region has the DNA TGTGCCAGCAGCTTGACAGGGGGCCTATACGAGCAGTACTTC.

Written as DNA, the CDR3 is TGTGCCAGCAGCGGACAAATGGCCGACTCTGGGGCCAACGTCCTGACTTTC. Translation gives CASSGQMADSGANVLTF. This chain links TRBV5-4 with TRBJ2-6; D is perhaps TRBD1 (5 bases). Germline loops: CDR1 SGHNT, CDR2 YYREEE (reference sequence). The V and J ends lost 4 bases and 0 bases respectively, with 14 bases between them. CDR3 length: 17 residues.

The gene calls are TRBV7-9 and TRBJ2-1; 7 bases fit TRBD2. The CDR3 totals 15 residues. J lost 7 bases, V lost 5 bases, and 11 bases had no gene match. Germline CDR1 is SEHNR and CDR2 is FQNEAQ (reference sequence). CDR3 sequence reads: CASSPTGGRGNEQFF. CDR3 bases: TGTGCCAGCAGCCCCACGGGCGGGAGAGGTAATGAGCAGTTCTTC. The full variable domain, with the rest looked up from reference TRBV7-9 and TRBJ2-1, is DTGVSQNPRHKITKRGQNVTFRCDPISEHNRLYWYRQTLGQGPEFLTYFQNEAQLEKSRLLSDRFSAERPKGSFSTLEIQRTEQGDSAMYLCASSPTGGRGNEQFFGPGTRLTVL.

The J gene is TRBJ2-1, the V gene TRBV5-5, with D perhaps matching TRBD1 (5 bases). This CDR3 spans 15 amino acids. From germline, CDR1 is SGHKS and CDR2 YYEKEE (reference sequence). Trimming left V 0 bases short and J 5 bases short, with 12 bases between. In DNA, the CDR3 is TGTGCCAGCAGCTTGGCGTACAGGTCAAACAATGAGCAGTTCTTC. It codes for CASSLAYRSNNEQFF.

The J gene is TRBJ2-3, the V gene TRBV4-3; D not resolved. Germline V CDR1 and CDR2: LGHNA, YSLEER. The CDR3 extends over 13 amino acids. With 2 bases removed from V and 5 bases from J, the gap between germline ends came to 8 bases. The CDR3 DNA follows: TGCGCCAGCAGCCAAACCAGTGGAGATACGCAGTATTTT. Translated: CASSQTSGDTQYF.

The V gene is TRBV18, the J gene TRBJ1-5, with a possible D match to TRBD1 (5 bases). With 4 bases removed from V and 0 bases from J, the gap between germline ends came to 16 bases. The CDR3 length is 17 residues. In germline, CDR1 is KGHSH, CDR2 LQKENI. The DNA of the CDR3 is TGTGCCAGCTCACGCGCTACTCCGGGACTTAGCAATCAGCCCCAGCATTTT. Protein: CASSRATPGLSNQPQHF.

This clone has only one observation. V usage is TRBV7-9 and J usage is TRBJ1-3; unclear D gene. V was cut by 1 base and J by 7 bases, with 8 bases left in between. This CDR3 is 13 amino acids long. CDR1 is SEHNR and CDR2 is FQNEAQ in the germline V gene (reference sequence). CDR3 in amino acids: CASSLGPENTIYF. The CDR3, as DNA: TGTGCCAGCAGCTTAGGTCCGGAGAACACCATATATTTT.

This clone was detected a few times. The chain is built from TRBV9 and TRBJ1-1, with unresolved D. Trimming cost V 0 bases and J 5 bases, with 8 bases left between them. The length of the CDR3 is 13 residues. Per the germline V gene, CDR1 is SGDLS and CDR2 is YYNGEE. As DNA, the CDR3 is TGTGCCAGCAGCGTAGTGTCCGGGACTGAAGCTTTCTTT. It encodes CASSVVSGTEAFF.